Listed below are T cell receptor beta chains from one sample, sequenced in a study of blood T cell repertoires in COVID-19. Libraries were prepared by immunoSEQ multiplex PCR; TCRdb keeps only in-frame clonotypes and omits some of them. The sample gives 240,000 or so clones, around 80% of which show up once; under 2% is in the top ten. The sample was peripheral blood. These receptors all come from a woman older than 75 with acute or convalescent COVID-19. Both conserved end residues are part of each CDR3. The D gene is left open where the match is weak. Size tells how often a clone was seen (once, few, many) or the class of an expanded clone, and some rows leave it out.

TGTGCCAGCCAGGGACAGGGAAATCAGCCCCAGCATTTT	CASQGQGNQPQHF	TRBD1	TRBV25-1	TRBJ1-5	-	13
TGTGCCACCAGTGATAGGACAGGTTCCGGCTACACCTTC	CATSDRTGSGYTF	TRBD1	TRBV24-1	TRBJ1-2	-	13
TGTGCCACCAGCAGAGGCTGGACAGGGAACACTGAAGCTTTCTTT	CATSRGWTGNTEAFF	TRBD1	TRBV15	TRBJ1-1	-	15
TGTGCCAGCAGCCCTGAGCGGGGGGTCTCCTACGAGCAGTACTTC	CASSPERGVSYEQYF	TRBD2	TRBV7-2	TRBJ2-7	-	15
TGTGCCAGTAGTGCCCGGACAGGGGGGGTACAGCCCCAGCATTTT	CASSARTGGVQPQHF	TRBD1	TRBV19	TRBJ1-5	once	15
TGTGCCAGCAGCTTAGATTCCCGACAGGAAGCTTTCTTT	CASSLDSRQEAFF	-	TRBV7-2	TRBJ1-1	-	13
TGTGCCAGCAGCTTACTACCAAGCGGGGGATGGGGTGAGCAGTTCTTC	CASSLLPSGGWGEQFF	TRBD2	TRBV7-2	TRBJ2-1	-	16
TGTGCCAGCAGCACGGGGGGACAGGGGACCTACGAGCAGTACTTC	CASSTGGQGTYEQYF	TRBD1	TRBV5-4	TRBJ2-7	-	15
TGCAGCGTTGGGGGGACAGGGAAACACTATGGCTACACCTTC	CSVGGTGKHYGYTF	TRBD1	TRBV29-1	TRBJ1-2	few	14
TGTGCCAGCAGTGACACCCTAGGAAAAATAGGCAATGAGCAGTTCTTC	CASSDTLGKIGNEQFF	-	TRBV6-4	TRBJ2-1	-	16
TGTGCCAGCAGTTACCAGACAGGGGGTGGCTCACCCCTCCACTTT	CASSYQTGGGSPLHF	TRBD1	TRBV6-6	TRBJ1-6	-	15
TGTGCCAGCAGTTCAATATTCAGGGGTGGAACTGAAGCTTTCTTT	CASSSIFRGGTEAFF	-	TRBV27	TRBJ1-1	-	15
TGCGCCAGCACGGACAGGCGGAACACTGAAGCTTTCTTT	CASTDRRNTEAFF	TRBD1	TRBV5-1	TRBJ1-1	few	13
TGCGCCAGCAGCCCACAAAGCAATCAGCCCCAGCATTTT	CASSPQSNQPQHF	-	TRBV10-2	TRBJ1-5	-	13
TGCGCCAGCACCCTCTTCGGGACAGCCTACGAGCAGTACTTC	CASTLFGTAYEQYF	TRBD1	TRBV5-1	TRBJ2-7	once	14
TGTGCCAGTAAACCGGGACAGTCTCACCAGCCCCAGCATTTT	CASKPGQSHQPQHF	TRBD1	TRBV19	TRBJ1-5	-	14
TGTGCCAGCAGCCGCCCCCCCAGGGCGGATGAGCAGTTCTTC	CASSRPPRADEQFF	-	TRBV3-1/TRBV3-2	TRBJ2-1	-	14
TGTGCCAGCAGCTTAGAAAGAGCGGGAGGGCCGGTCTATGAGCAGTTCTTC	CASSLERAGGPVYEQFF	TRBD2	TRBV11-2	TRBJ2-1	-	17
TGTGCCAGCAGGGTCAGGGGGGCGAACACTGAAGCTTTCTTT	CASRVRGANTEAFF	TRBD1	TRBV25-1	TRBJ1-1	few	14
TGTGCCAGCAGTTTACCTACAGGGTCCGATACGCAGTATTTT	CASSLPTGSDTQYF	-	TRBV28	TRBJ2-3	-	14
TGTGCCAGCAGCGTAGACTTTATAAGGAACACTGAAGCTTTCTTT	CASSVDFIRNTEAFF	-	TRBV9	TRBJ1-1	-	15
TGCGCCAGCAGCCCTTCTAGCGGGAGCTATGAGCAGTTCTTC	CASSPSSGSYEQFF	TRBD2	TRBV5-1	TRBJ2-1	-	14
TGTGCCAGCAGCAAGGGGGACAGCTACAATCAGCCCCAGCATTTT	CASSKGDSYNQPQHF	TRBD1	TRBV7-2	TRBJ1-5	-	15
TGTGCCATCAGTGCTTTCCCCAGGGCCCTCCACTTT	CAISAFPRALHF	-	TRBV10-3	TRBJ1-6	-	12
TGTGCCAGCAGTGATCCCCCACGAGGCAATCAGCCCCAGCATTTT	CASSDPPRGNQPQHF	-	TRBV6-1	TRBJ1-5	-	15
TGTGCCAGCAGCTTGGGCTCCAGGGCAACTAATGAAAAACTGTTTTTT	CASSLGSRATNEKLFF	-	TRBV5-5	TRBJ1-4	few	16
TGTGCCAGCAGTTACTCGGTGAGGGTGAACACTGAAGCTTTCTTT	CASSYSVRVNTEAFF	-	TRBV6-5	TRBJ1-1	-	15
TGTGCCAGCAGCAATCGACATACGGAGCAGTACTTC	CASSNRHTEQYF	-	TRBV3-1/TRBV3-2	TRBJ2-7	-	12
TGTGCCAGCAGCCAATTGCTAGCGGGTCACAATGAGCAGTTCTTC	CASSQLLAGHNEQFF	TRBD2	TRBV3-1/TRBV3-2	TRBJ2-1	-	15
TGTGCCAGTAGTCAACGGACAGGGGTGAACTATGGCTACACCTTC	CASSQRTGVNYGYTF	TRBD1	TRBV19	TRBJ1-2	-	15
TGTGCCAGCAGAAGACAGGGCGCCACCGGGGAGCTGTTTTTT	CASRRQGATGELFF	TRBD1	TRBV27	TRBJ2-2	-	14
TGTGCCAGCTCACCCAACAGGGGGGACGAGCAGTACTTC	CASSPNRGDEQYF	TRBD1	TRBV18	TRBJ2-7	-	13
TGTGCCAGCAGCTTACTGTCGGCGGTGAACACTGAAGCTTTCTTT	CASSLLSAVNTEAFF	-	TRBV7-6	TRBJ1-1	-	15
TGTGCCAGCAGCCAATCTATCACAGGGGGCCTATCCTCTGGGGCCAACGTCCTGACTTTC	CASSQSITGGLSSGANVLTF	TRBD1	TRBV16	TRBJ2-6	-	20
TGCGCCAGCAGCTTGCCCCGGGACAGCTACAATGAGCAGTTCTTC	CASSLPRDSYNEQFF	TRBD1	TRBV5-1	TRBJ2-1	-	15
TGTGCCAGCAGTCCTGAGGGGGTATATGGCTACACCTTC	CASSPEGVYGYTF	-	TRBV6-5	TRBJ1-2	-	13
TGTGCCAGCAGTCACCGGACAGACCTAGCCAAAAACATTCAGTACTTC	CASSHRTDLAKNIQYF	-	TRBV27	TRBJ2-4	-	16
TGTGCTAGCAGCTCTAGCGGGAGGTCGAACACCGGGGAGCTGTTTTTT	CASSSSGRSNTGELFF	TRBD2	TRBV7-7	TRBJ2-2	-	16
TGTGCCAGCAGTGAGACCGGGACAGGGGGCTGGAACACTGAAGCTTTCTTT	CASSETGTGGWNTEAFF	TRBD1	TRBV9	TRBJ1-1	-	17
TGTGCCAGCAGCCTAGCGACAGCGCGCGGCTCTAACTATGGCTACACCTTC	CASSLATARGSNYGYTF	-	TRBV11-1	TRBJ1-2	-	17
TGTGCCAGCAGCGTGCCGGGACAGAGGAGTAGCACTGAAGCTTTCTTT	CASSVPGQRSSTEAFF	TRBD1	TRBV28	TRBJ1-1	-	16
TGTGCCAGCACCCAGGGATTAGACTATGGCTACACCTTC	CASTQGLDYGYTF	-	TRBV28	TRBJ1-2	-	13
TGTGCCAGCAGCCCCAACAGGGGCACTAATGAAAAACTGTTTTTT	CASSPNRGTNEKLFF	TRBD1	TRBV3-1/TRBV3-2	TRBJ1-4	few	15
TGCGCCAGCAGCTTGGGGGCACCGAACACTGAAGCTTTCTTT	CASSLGAPNTEAFF	-	TRBV5-1	TRBJ1-1	-	14